This note documents a single T cell receptor (beta chain) sequence. Its antigen remains unknown. There are 13 residues in the CDR3. From germline, CDR1 is SGHVS and CDR2 FQNEAQ. Trimming took 9 bases from V and 1 from J, leaving 12 bases between them. TCRdb re-called the RT-PCR reads through MiXCR, storing one row per CDR3 protein. The sample contains 800,000 to 1,000,000 distinct CDR3 sequences, 21% of which appear only once. The record originates from a study of response to subunit inactivated influenza vaccine. Findings and caveats of the study: After each seasonal influenza vaccination, few new T cells are recruited, the authors suggested.

This chain uses TRBV7-8 with TRBJ1-1, with D unclear. The sequence was collected from a man aged 50 to 60 who received an inactivated influenza vaccine. Sequenced here: PBMCs from blood, sampled roughly 5 days after vaccination. The CDR3 bases are TGTGCCAGTGCCTCACGGGGGAACACTGAAGCTTTCTTT. Its translation is CASASRGNTEAFF.